These 11 T cell receptor beta chains originate from one sample sequenced in a study of cytomegalovirus exposure and HLA in healthy donors. The PCR contained 60 Vbeta and 13 Jbeta primers. Method: immunoSEQ multiplex PCR; TCRdb's copy keeps in-frame clones and lacks some. The profile shows under 200,000 clones, approximately 67% of them singletons. The sequenced material came from PBMCs. The receptors derive from a young woman in good health and CMV-seropositive.

The rearrangement joins TRBV30 to TRBJ1-2, with TRBD1 as a possible D gene (5 bases). With 6 bases removed from V and 8 bases from J, the gap between germline ends came to 28 bases. This CDR3 has 16 amino acids. Per germline, CDR1 GTSNPN and CDR2 SVGIG (reference sequence). Here the CDR3 reads CACQRPGTQRAGGYTF. The DNA for the CDR3 is TGTGCCTGCCAGAGGCCAGGGACTCAACGAGCAGGGGGCTACACCTTC.

The sample holds a few counts of this clone. The chain links TRBV6-1 to TRBJ1-4, with 9 positions matching TRBD1. The CDR3 covers 12 residues. Looked up from germline, CDR1 is MNHNS and CDR2 is SASEGT. Trimming cost V 11 bases and J 13 bases; bases outside gene matches: 11. CDR3 in DNA: TGTGCCGCCGGCGGGACAGGGTCTCGACTGTTTTTT. Its translation is CAAGGTGSRLFF.

The sample holds a few counts of this clone. This rearrangement joins TRBV5-1 to TRBJ2-2; maybe TRBD2 (7 bases). The CDR3 extends over 15 amino acids. Trimming pared 2 bases from V and 3 bases from J, leaving 11 bases between. In germline, CDR1 is SGHRS, CDR2 YFSETQ. The CDR3 DNA reads TGCGCCAGCAGCTTCACGGGGGGCGACACCGGGGAGCTGTTTTTT. Amino acids: CASSFTGGDTGELFF.

This clone occurred once. The rearrangement joins TRBV5-1 to TRBJ2-1; TRBD1 agrees at 8 bases. This CDR3 is built from 17 residues. Germline V gene sequence: CDR1 SGHRS, CDR2 YFSETQ. The J segment lost 10 bases and the V segment lost 1 base, leaving 16 bases of the junction unmatched. CDR3 DNA sequence: TGCGCCAGCAGCTTGTTTCCAGGGGGCCGTACGGAAGACGAGCAGTTCTTC. It is translated as CASSLFPGGRTEDEQFF.

The V and J genes are TRBV27 and TRBJ2-5; D is possibly TRBD1 (5 bases). Per the germline V gene, CDR1 is MNHEY and CDR2 is SMNVEV (reference sequence). The CDR3 spans 17 residues. Deletions cut 1 base from V and 4 bases from J, with 19 bases between. DNA for the CDR3: TGTGCCAGCAGTTTATTCAAAACGGCAGGGCTCCTAGAGACCCAGTACTTC. It codes for CASSLFKTAGLLETQYF.

The chain couples TRBV4-2 to TRBJ2-7; 12 nucleotides agree with TRBD2. With V trimmed by 4 bases and J by 1 base, 14 bases remained unmatched. CDR1 LGHNA and CDR2 YNFKEQ come from the germline V gene. This CDR3 region has 19 residues. The CDR3 is CASSPRLAGEKGKSYEQYF. The CDR3 DNA reads TGTGCCAGCAGCCCACGACTAGCGGGGGAAAAAGGGAAATCCTACGAGCAGTACTTC.

This clone was counted between two and nine times. The chain is built from TRBV10-3 and TRBJ1-4; D is undetermined. Germline V gene data show CDR1 as ENHRY and CDR2 as SYGVKD. V dropped 11 bases and J dropped 4 bases, with 11 bases sitting between them. The CDR3 totals 12 residues. CDR3 DNA: TGTGCCTCCTCGCGGGGTAATGAAAAACTGTTTTTT. Encoded protein: CASSRGNEKLFF.

This clone was observed a single time. J is TRBJ2-3 and V is TRBV30; D not resolved. V lost 5 bases to trimming and J lost 2 bases, with 14 bases between them. This CDR3 is 14 amino acids long. Germline V gives CDR1 GTSNPN, CDR2 SVGIG (reference sequence). The CDR3 DNA sequence: TGTGCCTGGCAACGGAGCCAGAACACAGATACGCAGTATTTT. Translated, it gives CAWQRSQNTDTQYF.

This clone was counted between two and nine times. This chain uses TRBV11-2 with TRBJ2-5; possible D gene TRBD2, 5 bases. The CDR3 runs to 15 residues. Per the germline V gene, CDR1 is SGHAT and CDR2 is FQNNGV. Trimming stripped 2 bases from V and 4 bases from J, with 14 bases between. The CDR3 region is CASSLSGGRAETQYF. CDR3 coding DNA: TGTGCCAGCAGCTTAAGCGGCGGCCGCGCAGAGACCCAGTACTTC.

A few counts support this clone. V is TRBV4-1 and J is TRBJ1-1, with a weak D call TRBD1 (6 bases). Per germline, CDR1 MGHRA and CDR2 YSYEKL. V was pared by 1 base and J by 11 bases, with 14 bases between. The CDR3 has 13 residues. CDR3 in amino acids: CASSQAGDRRAFF. CDR3 in DNA: TGCGCCAGCAGCCAAGCAGGGGATCGTCGGGCTTTCTTT.

The chain combines TRBV29-1 with TRBJ2-5, with a weak D call TRBD2 (5 bases). The end of the DNA is better explained by TRBJ2-7, so the J call may be wrong. There are 10 residues in the CDR3. Looked up from germline, CDR1 is SQVTM and CDR2 is ANQGSEA. The CDR3 sequence: CSVVLDEQYF. The CDR3, as DNA: TGCAGCGTTGTACTAGACGAGCAGTACTTC.